This TCR beta chain originates from a study of early T cells in non-severe SARS-CoV-2 infection (dated by TCRdb to the early 2020s). About the study as a whole: Because TCR sequencing relied on bulk RNA taken from unsorted whole blood, pairing of alpha and beta chains was not possible.

With regard to this clonotype: The target of this receptor is not known. No clone much larger than this one lies a single base away; base qualities are absent.

CDR1 and CDR2 are drawn from the germline V gene: MDHEN, SYDVKM. The germline V and J ends show losses of 3 bases and 3 bases respectively, and no gene match explains 8 bases of the junction. From the cysteine through the phenylalanine, the CDR3 covers 16 amino acids. Just CDR3 DNA is preserved here, 48 bases in frame from base 1. A case-control design nested within a healthcare worker cohort in London, UK, was used, with weekly nasopharyngeal swab PCR tests and blood sampling performed. Healthcare workers were recruited between 23 and 31 March 2020, during the week of the UK lockdown, and were followed weekly for up to about 16 weeks. Broad study findings and their caveats: VDJdb matching was skewed toward anti-spike CD8 responses and likely underestimated virus-specific expansions, missing private and CD4 specificities.

Receptors were amplified or captured by 5' RACE. Data came from a NextSeq 500. The TCR library protocol attached unique molecular identifiers to individual cDNA molecules to correct for sequencing error and PCR bias. Both TCR alpha and beta chains were sequenced, and tight co-correlation was observed between alpha and beta sequence abundances in each sample. The original methods were these. Decombinator V4 was used to annotate the V gene, J gene and CDR3 of the TCR sequences. TCRs were defined as expanded if a significant change between any two time points was detected under a Poisson model with p below 0.0001. TCR abundances were normalised to the total number of TCRs sequenced in each sample and reported as counts per million. TRAV1-2 paired with TRAJ12, TRAJ20 or TRAJ33 defined MAIT TCRs, while TRAV10 paired with TRAJ18 defined iNKT TCRs. VDJdb, accessed 1 November 2021, was searched for CMV, EBV and SARS-CoV-2 annotated TCRs, with TCRs annotated for multiple antigens excluded. In-frame beta chains were kept once TCRdb had trimmed the public reads at Q25 with fastp and called clones with MiXCR. Here each entry gathers all rows of one CDR3 protein and keeps the most common genes and DNA. TCRdb, not the original authors, processed these V and J calls. This sample has around 71,000 distinct CDR3 sequences in its table, and around 15% of those were observed once. The top ten clones comprise roughly 3.8% of the sample.

The sequencing here drew on whole blood, taken at baseline. Recombination linked TRBV28 to TRBJ2-7; 10 nucleotides in the junction match TRBD1. The receptor was derived from an adult who was a healthcare worker with PCR-confirmed SARS-CoV-2 infection or an uninfected control (not recorded which). The DNA reads TGTGCCAGCAGTTTTGGGGCCGGGACAGGGGACTACGAGCAGTACTTC. This translates into CASSFGAGTGDYEQYF.